These 29 T cell receptor beta chains were all obtained from the same sample, sequenced in a study of cytomegalovirus exposure and HLA in healthy donors. Primers for the PCR totalled 60 Vbeta and 13 Jbeta. Assay: immunoSEQ multiplex PCR; the TCRdb copy retains only in-frame clones and omits some. The repertoire holds 150,000 to 200,000 clones, with 80% to 85% as singletons. Specimen: PBMCs. The source of these receptors is a man aged 50-59 years in good health and CMV-seronegative.

The chain combines TRBV28 with TRBJ1-1; TRBD1 is a possible D gene (5 bases). Germline CDR1 reads MDHEN; CDR2 reads SYDVKM. Trimming removed 10 bases at V and 4 bases at J, with 22 bases between. The CDR3 covers 15 residues. CDR3 in DNA: TGTGCCACCCTTAACCAGGGATTCATGAGCACTGAAGCTTTCTTT. This sequence encodes CATLNQGFMSTEAFF.

The V gene is TRBV7-2, the J gene TRBJ2-3; 8 positions match TRBD2. CDR3 size: 16 residues. In germline, CDR1 is SGHTA, CDR2 FQGNSA. V lost 5 bases to trimming and J lost 4 bases; unmatched junction nucleotides: 11. The CDR3 DNA sequence: TGTGCCAGCAGCAAAGCCGGGGGGGCCGGGGCAGATACGCAGTATTTT. Its protein product is CASSKAGGAGADTQYF.

J is TRBJ1-5 and V is TRBV28; D gene unclear. CDR1 MDHEN and CDR2 SYDVKM come from the germline V gene. V lost 6 bases and J lost 3, with 12 bases in between. The CDR3 has 14 amino acids. The CDR3 DNA sequence: TGTGCCAGCAGCCGCGGGCAAGTCAATCAGCCCCAGCATTTT. It specifies CASSRGQVNQPQHF.

The chain carries TRBV5-6 and TRBJ2-2; no definite D call. V lost 0 bases, J lost 6 bases, and 9 bases lay in between. The CDR3 contains 14 residues. Per the germline V gene, CDR1 is SGHDT and CDR2 is YYEEEE. CDR3 in amino acids: CASSLVSLPGELFF. CDR3 nucleotides: TGTGCCAGCAGCTTGGTTAGCCTACCCGGGGAGCTGTTTTTT. Full variable domain (outside the CDR3, taken from reference TRBV5-6 and TRBJ2-2): DAGVTQSPTHLIKTRGQQVTLRCSPKSGHDTVSWYQQALGQGPQFIFQYYEEEERQRGNFPDRFSGHQFPNYSSELNVNALLLGDSALYLCASSLVSLPGELFFGEGSRLTVL.

The chain has TRBV7-2 and TRBJ1-3; TRBD1 might be the D (5 bases). V gave up 3 bases and J gave up 1 base, with 10 bases separating them. CDR1 and CDR2 (germline): SGHTA, FQGNSA. The CDR3 length is 15 residues. The CDR3 protein is CASSFHGTSGNTIYF. CDR3 DNA: TGTGCCAGCAGCTTCCACGGGACTTCTGGAAACACCATATATTTT.

The chain is built from TRBV7-9 and TRBJ1-2, with 8 nucleotides matching TRBD1. The CDR3 extends over 14 amino acids. Germline lookup yields CDR1 SEHNR and CDR2 FQNEAQ (reference sequence). Germline trimming cut 5 bases from V and 1 base from J; bases unmatched to any gene: 3. CDR3 sequence (DNA): TGTGCCAGCAGCCACGGACAGGGTAACTATGGCTACACCTTC. Residues: CASSHGQGNYGYTF.

The chain has TRBV19 and TRBJ1-1, with D perhaps matching TRBD1 (5 bases). Germline loops: CDR1 LNHDA, CDR2 SQIVND (reference sequence). CDR3 size: 12 residues. V dropped 4 bases and J dropped 4 bases, with 7 bases sitting between them. For the CDR3, the DNA is TGTGCCAGTAGTACAACAGGCACTGAAGCTTTCTTT. Translating gives CASSTTGTEAFF.

The rearrangement joins TRBV6-6 to TRBJ2-7; D gene ambiguous. The CDR3 consists of 12 residues. Trimming pared 7 bases from V and 4 bases from J, leaving 11 bases between. From germline, CDR1 is MNHNY and CDR2 SVGAGI (reference sequence). In DNA, the CDR3 is TGTGCCAGCACTAACAGACAATACGAGCAGTACTTC. Translated: CASTNRQYEQYF.

This clone was seen just once. This chain links TRBV4-2 with TRBJ2-7, with 7 positions matching TRBD1. The CDR3 is made up of 16 amino acids. The junction had 7 bases not matched to a gene; V was cut back by 0 bases and J by 2 bases. Looked up from germline, CDR1 is LGHNA and CDR2 is YNFKEQ. The CDR3 coding sequence is TGTGCCAGCAGCCAAGATTCGACAGGGAACCCCTACGAGCAGTACTTC. Translated, it gives CASSQDSTGNPYEQYF.

This chain connects TRBV7-3 to TRBJ2-3; the D is unclear. Germline-derived CDR1 and CDR2 are SGHTA and FQGTGA. V gave up 3 bases and J gave up 2 bases, with 9 bases separating them. The CDR3 is 14 residues long. The CDR3 region is CASSFSGATDTQYF. CDR3 DNA: TGTGCCAGCAGCTTCTCAGGCGCCACAGATACGCAGTATTTT.

The CDR3 region is CASSGRGLRETQYF. CDR3 bases: TGTGCCAGCAGTGGTAGGGGGCTCAGGGAGACCCAGTACTTC. The chain combines TRBV25-1 with TRBJ2-5; TRBD1 aligns across 7 bases. The V segment lost 4 bases and the J segment 5 bases; nucleotides outside the gene matches: 7. Germline V gene lookup returns CDR1 MGHDK and CDR2 SYGVNS. The CDR3 has 14 amino acids.

J is TRBJ2-1 and V is TRBV7-2; 7 bases line up with TRBD1. V lost 1 base, J lost 3 bases, and 3 bases stayed unmatched. The CDR3 is 15 amino acids. Per the germline V gene, CDR1 is SGHTA and CDR2 is FQGNSA. The CDR3 here is CASSLGGTVYNEQFF. CDR3 bases: TGTGCCAGCAGCTTAGGGGGGACAGTCTACAATGAGCAGTTCTTC.

The J gene is TRBJ1-1, the V gene TRBV19; D perhaps matches TRBD1 (5 bases). Germline-derived CDR1 and CDR2 are LNHDA and SQIVND (reference sequence). Trimming left V 6 bases short and J 4 bases short, with 15 bases between. The CDR3 sequence is 14 residues long. CDR3 DNA: TGTGCCAGTAGCCCAGGGTTCTCGACCACTGAAGCTTTCTTT. This sequence encodes CASSPGFSTTEAFF. Full variable domain (remainder filled in from reference TRBV19 and TRBJ1-1): DGGITQSPKYLFRKEGQNVTLSCEQNLNHDAMYWYRQDPGQGLRLIYYSQIVNDFQKGDIAEGYSVSREKKESFPLTVTSAQKNPTAFYLCASSPGFSTTEAFFGQGTRLTVV.

V usage is TRBV27 and J usage is TRBJ2-3, with 7 bases fitting TRBD2. Germline loops: CDR1 MNHEY, CDR2 SMNVEV (reference sequence). There are 19 residues in the CDR3. Unmatched junction bases numbered 17, after V lost 5 bases and J lost 0 bases. CDR3 region: CASSRTSWSSGRSTDTQYF. In DNA form, the CDR3 reads TGTGCCAGCAGTCGTACATCTTGGAGTAGCGGGCGTAGCACAGATACGCAGTATTTT.

This clone has more than one count but fewer than ten. V and J are TRBV27 and TRBJ2-7; 9 nucleotides line up with TRBD1. CDR3 size: 15 residues. The junction had 11 bases not matched to a gene; V was cut back by 5 bases and J by 6 bases. CDR1 MNHEY and CDR2 SMNVEV come from the germline V gene (reference sequence). The CDR3 sequence is CASSNSGTGTREQYF. The CDR3 DNA reads TGTGCCAGCAGTAACTCCGGGACAGGGACCCGCGAGCAGTACTTC.

V is TRBV6-1 and J is TRBJ1-1; the D gene is possibly TRBD1 (5 bases). Trimming shortened V by 8 bases and J by 1 base, and 11 bases separated the two germline ends. From germline, CDR1 is MNHNS and CDR2 SASEGT. The CDR3 loop spans 13 amino acids. As DNA, the CDR3 is TGTGCCAGCGGTGCAGGGAAGAACACTGAAGCTTTCTTT. This gives the protein CASGAGKNTEAFF.

The V call is TRBV7-8, the J call TRBJ2-7, with TRBD1 matching over 10 bases. Germline V CDR1 and CDR2: SGHVS, FQNEAQ. The CDR3 is made up of 16 amino acids. With V trimmed by 5 bases and J by 0 bases, 7 bases remained unmatched. The CDR3 reads CASSPRTGGVSYEQYF. The CDR3 DNA reads as TGTGCCAGCAGCCCCCGGACAGGGGGGGTCTCCTACGAGCAGTACTTC.

The chain employs TRBV28 and TRBJ2-6; 9 bases fit TRBD1. V dropped 2 bases and J dropped 4; count of bases not matched to a gene: 6. The germline gives CDR1 MDHEN, CDR2 SYDVKM. CDR3 length: 17 residues. In DNA form, the CDR3 reads TGTGCCAGCAGTTTACCGGGACAGGGAAGCGGGGCCAACGTCCTGACTTTC. This codes for CASSLPGQGSGANVLTF.

The chain is built from TRBV6-6 and TRBJ2-5; 7 bases line up with TRBD2. This CDR3 spans 15 amino acids. The junction had 11 bases not matched to a gene; V was cut back by 6 bases and J by 4 bases. Germline-derived CDR1 and CDR2 are MNHNY and SVGAGI (reference sequence). CDR3 sequence: CASRVREGRVETQYF. The CDR3, as DNA: TGTGCCAGCAGGGTCCGTGAGGGGAGGGTAGAGACCCAGTACTTC.

The rearrangement joins TRBV7-3 to TRBJ2-1; 15 nucleotides line up with TRBD2. The CDR3 is made up of 18 amino acids. V shed 3 bases and J 6 bases; nucleotides not matched to a gene: 9. Germline V gives CDR1 SGHTA, CDR2 FQGTGA. This CDR3 is CASSLVGTSGRKGNEQFF. The DNA for the CDR3 is TGTGCCAGCAGCTTGGTGGGGACTAGCGGGAGGAAGGGCAATGAGCAGTTCTTC.

This chain joins TRBV1 and TRBJ2-1; the table calls TRBD2, which could not be checked here. TRBV1 is shown as a pseudogene. The CDR3 sequence is 16 residues long. The CDR3 bases are TGCACCAGCAGCCAAGATAGAGCGGGAGGCTGCAATGAGCAGTTCTTC. Its protein product is CTSSQDRAGGCNEQFF.

The V and J genes are TRBV7-9 and TRBJ1-3; no firm D call. Germline CDR1 is SEHNR and CDR2 is FQNEAQ (reference sequence). The germline V and J ends were trimmed by 5 bases and 2 bases, with 10 bases remaining between them. The CDR3 totals 14 residues. Here the CDR3 reads CASSLPGTGNTIYF. CDR3 bases: TGTGCCAGCAGCCTACCGGGGACTGGAAACACCATATATTTT.

The gene calls are TRBV2 and TRBJ1-1; maybe TRBD1 (5 bases). The CDR3 covers 14 residues. Looked up from germline, CDR1 is SNHLY and CDR2 is FYNNEI. V was shortened by 3 bases and J by 0 bases, with 8 bases between the two germline ends. The CDR3 bases are TGTGCCAGCAGTGAGGCGGGGCTGAACACTGAAGCTTTCTTT. Translation gives CASSEAGLNTEAFF.

This sequence joins TRBV7-2 and TRBJ2-1; 12 bases fit TRBD2. Germline assignment: CDR1 SGHTA and CDR2 FQGNSA. V dropped 1 base and J dropped 4; count of bases not matched to a gene: 5. This CDR3 is 17 amino acids long. The CDR3 reads CASSLVSTSGRYNEQFF. CDR3 nucleotide sequence: TGTGCCAGCAGCTTAGTATCGACTAGCGGGAGATACAATGAGCAGTTCTTC.

This chain links TRBV7-9 with TRBJ2-7, with 9 bases fitting TRBD1. The CDR3 length is 14 residues. The V gene's germline CDR1 is SEHNR and CDR2 FQNEAQ (reference sequence). Losses at the gene ends were 6 bases for V and 4 bases for J; bases not matched to a gene: 7. The CDR3 region is CASSTGTGWYEQYF. The CDR3 region has the DNA TGTGCCAGCAGTACCGGGACAGGGTGGTACGAGCAGTACTTC.

The CDR3 sequence: CASSQGLANTGELFF. The CDR3, as DNA: TGTGCCAGCTCACAGGGACTAGCGAACACCGGGGAGCTGTTTTTT. This rearrangement joins TRBV18 to TRBJ2-2, with TRBD2 matching 8 bases. Germline V gene sequence: CDR1 KGHSH, CDR2 LQKENI. After removal of 4 bases from V and 0 bases from J, the junction contained 1 base not matched to a gene. This CDR3 contains 15 residues.

This chain links TRBV11-3 with TRBJ2-4; 8 bases are a match to TRBD1. This CDR3 has 14 residues. The junction had 5 bases not matched to a gene; V was cut back by 2 bases and J by 8 bases. CDR1 and CDR2 (germline): SGHNT, YENEEA. In DNA form, the CDR3 reads TGTGCCAGCAGCTTACAGGGGGCGCCTGACATTCAGTACTTC. It is translated as CASSLQGAPDIQYF.

This clone was detected only a few times. This chain connects TRBV5-1 to TRBJ2-6; 8 bases align to TRBD1. CDR1 SGHRS and CDR2 YFSETQ come from the germline V gene. The CDR3 contains 18 residues. Unmatched junction bases numbered 10, after V lost 4 bases and J lost 1 base. The CDR3: CASSPGQVPNSGANVLTF. DNA of the CDR3: TGCGCCAGCAGCCCGGGACAGGTGCCCAATTCTGGGGCCAACGTCCTGACTTTC. Full variable domain (remainder filled in from reference TRBV5-1 and TRBJ2-6): KAGVTQTPRYLIKTRGQQVTLSCSPISGHRSVSWYQQTPGQGLQFLFEYFSETQRNKGNFPGRFSGRQFSNSRSEMNVSTLELGDSALYLCASSPGQVPNSGANVLTFGAGSRLTVL.

The V gene is TRBV7-2, the J gene TRBJ1-6; possibly TRBD1 for D (6 bases). The length of the CDR3 is 14 residues. Germline-derived CDR1 and CDR2 are SGHTA and FQGNSA. Trimming removed 2 bases from V and 7 bases from J, with 9 bases in between. CDR3 coding DNA: TGTGCCAGCAGCTTATTTCAGGGGAATTCACCCCTCCACTTT. Its protein product is CASSLFQGNSPLHF.